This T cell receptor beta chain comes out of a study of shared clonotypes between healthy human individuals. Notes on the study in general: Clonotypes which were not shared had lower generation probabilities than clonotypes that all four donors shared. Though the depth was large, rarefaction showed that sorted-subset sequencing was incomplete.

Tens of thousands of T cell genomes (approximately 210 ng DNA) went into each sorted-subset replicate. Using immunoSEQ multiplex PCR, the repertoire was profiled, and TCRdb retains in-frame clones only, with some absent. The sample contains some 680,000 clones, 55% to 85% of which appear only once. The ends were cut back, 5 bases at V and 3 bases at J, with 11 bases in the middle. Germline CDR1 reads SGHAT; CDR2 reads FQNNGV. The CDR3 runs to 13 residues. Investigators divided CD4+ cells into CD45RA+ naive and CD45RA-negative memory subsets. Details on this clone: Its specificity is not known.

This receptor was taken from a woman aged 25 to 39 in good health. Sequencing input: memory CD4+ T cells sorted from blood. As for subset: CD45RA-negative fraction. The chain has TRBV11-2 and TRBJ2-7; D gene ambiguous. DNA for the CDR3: TGTGCCAGCAGCCCACAGCTAAACTACGAGCAGTACTTC. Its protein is CASSPQLNYEQYF.